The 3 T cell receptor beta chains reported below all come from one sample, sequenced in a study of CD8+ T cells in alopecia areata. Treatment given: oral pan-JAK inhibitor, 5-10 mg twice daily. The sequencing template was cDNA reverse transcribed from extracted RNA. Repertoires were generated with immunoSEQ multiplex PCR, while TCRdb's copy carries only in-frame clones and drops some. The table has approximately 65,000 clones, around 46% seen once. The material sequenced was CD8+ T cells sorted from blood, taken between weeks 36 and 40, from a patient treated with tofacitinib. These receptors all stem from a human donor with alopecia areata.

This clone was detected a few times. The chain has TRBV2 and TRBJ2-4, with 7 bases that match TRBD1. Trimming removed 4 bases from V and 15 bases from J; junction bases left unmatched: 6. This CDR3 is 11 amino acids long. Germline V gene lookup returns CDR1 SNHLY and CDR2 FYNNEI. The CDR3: CASSGDRVPYF. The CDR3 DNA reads TGTGCCAGCAGTGGCGACAGGGTGCCGTACTTC.

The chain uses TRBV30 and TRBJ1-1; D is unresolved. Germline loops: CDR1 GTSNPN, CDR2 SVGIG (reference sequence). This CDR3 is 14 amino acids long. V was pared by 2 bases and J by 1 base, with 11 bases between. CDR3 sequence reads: CAWSFWQSNTEAFF. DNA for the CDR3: TGTGCCTGGAGTTTTTGGCAGTCGAACACTGAAGCTTTCTTT.

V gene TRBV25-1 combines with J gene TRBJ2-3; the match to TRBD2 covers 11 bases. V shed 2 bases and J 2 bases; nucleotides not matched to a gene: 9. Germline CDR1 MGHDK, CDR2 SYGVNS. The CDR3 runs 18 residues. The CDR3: CASSEQSGTSGLTDTQYF. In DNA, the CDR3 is TGTGCCAGCAGTGAACAGTCCGGGACTAGCGGCCTCACAGATACGCAGTATTTT.